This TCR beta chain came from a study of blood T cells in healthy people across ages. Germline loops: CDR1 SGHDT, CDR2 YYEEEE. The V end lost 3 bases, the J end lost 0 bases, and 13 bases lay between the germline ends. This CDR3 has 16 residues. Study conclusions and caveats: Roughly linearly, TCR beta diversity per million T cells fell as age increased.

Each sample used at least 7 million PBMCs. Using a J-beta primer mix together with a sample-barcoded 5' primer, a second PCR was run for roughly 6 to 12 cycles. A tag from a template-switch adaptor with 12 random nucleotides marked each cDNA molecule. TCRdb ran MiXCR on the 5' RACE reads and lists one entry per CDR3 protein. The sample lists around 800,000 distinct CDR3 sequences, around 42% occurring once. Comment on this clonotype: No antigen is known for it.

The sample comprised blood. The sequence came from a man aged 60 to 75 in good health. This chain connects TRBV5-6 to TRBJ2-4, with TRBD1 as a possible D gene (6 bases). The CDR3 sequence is CASSSQGHSAKNIQYF. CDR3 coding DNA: TGTGCCAGCAGCTCGCAGGGGCATTCAGCCAAAAACATTCAGTACTTC.